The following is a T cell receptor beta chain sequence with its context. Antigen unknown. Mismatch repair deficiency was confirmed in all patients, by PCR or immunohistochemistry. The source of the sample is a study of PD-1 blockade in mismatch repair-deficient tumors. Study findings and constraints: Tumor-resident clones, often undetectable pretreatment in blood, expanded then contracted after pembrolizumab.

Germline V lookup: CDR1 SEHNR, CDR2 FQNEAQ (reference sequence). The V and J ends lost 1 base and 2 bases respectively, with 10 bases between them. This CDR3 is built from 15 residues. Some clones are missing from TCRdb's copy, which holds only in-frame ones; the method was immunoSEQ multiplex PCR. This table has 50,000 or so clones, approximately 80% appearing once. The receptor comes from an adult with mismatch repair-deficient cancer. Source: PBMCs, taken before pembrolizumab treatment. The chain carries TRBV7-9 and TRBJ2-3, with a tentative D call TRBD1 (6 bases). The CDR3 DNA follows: TGTGCCAGCAGCTTAGACACAGGGAACACAGATACGCAGTATTTT. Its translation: CASSLDTGNTDTQYF.